A single sample gave rise to the 21 T cell receptor beta chains below, sequenced in a study of Graves' ophthalmopathy and Graves' hyperthyroidism. The study amplified TCR beta CDR3 regions using RNA transcripts. RT-PCR with HTBI primers came first, then second-round multiplex PCR. TCRdb re-called the multiplex PCR reads with MiXCR, one entry per CDR3 protein. The data hold 220,000 or so distinct CDR3 sequences, with around a fifth observed a single time. The sequenced sample consisted of peripheral blood. These receptors came from a woman aged 45-65 years with Graves' ophthalmopathy.

In this sample, this clonotype turned up many times. The rearrangement links TRBV10-3 to TRBJ2-7; D possibly corresponds to TRBD1 (7 bases). The CDR3 contains 13 residues. The germline gives CDR1 ENHRY, CDR2 SYGVKD. The germline V and J ends were trimmed by 4 bases and 3 bases, with 10 bases remaining between them. This CDR3 is CAISGGDSYEQYF. CDR3 bases: TGTGCCATCAGTGGGGGGGACAGCTACGAGCAGTACTTC.

This clonotype was seen many times. The J gene is TRBJ2-2, the V gene TRBV6-1; 9 nucleotides agree with TRBD1. This CDR3 comprises 16 residues. With V trimmed by 6 bases and J by 6 bases, 11 bases remained unmatched. From germline, CDR1 is MNHNS and CDR2 SASEGT. The CDR3, as DNA: TGTGCCAGCAGGTCCTGGGGACAGGGAATACCCGGGGAGCTGTTTTTT. Translated, it gives CASRSWGQGIPGELFF.

This rearrangement joins TRBV4-2 to TRBJ2-7; TRBD2 matches 10 bases. The ends lost 1 base at V and 3 bases at J; junction bases unmatched: 9. Germline values: CDR1 LGHNA, CDR2 YNFKEQ. There are 17 residues in the CDR3. The CDR3 nucleotides read TGTGCCAGCAGCCAAGTTTCAGCTAGCGGGAGATTCTACGAGCAGTACTTC. This translates into CASSQVSASGRFYEQYF.

This clonotype was picked up many times. An end of the junction does not agree with germline; a read error may underlie this. The chain combines TRBV6-1 with TRBJ1-2; no definite D call. This CDR3 is built from 14 residues. Germline lookup yields CDR1 MNHNS and CDR2 SASEGT. CDR3 nucleotide sequence: TGTGTCAGCTGCTCAGGTGCAAAAGGCTATGGCTACACCTTC. Its translation is CVSCSGAKGYGYTF.

In this sample, this clonotype turned up many times. The gene calls are TRBV12-3 or TRBV12-4 and TRBJ2-6, with 9 positions matching TRBD1. The CDR3 is 17 amino acids. V was pared by 5 bases and J by 0 bases, with 5 bases of the junction left unmatched. This chain's CDR3 is CASSPGQGLSGANVLTF. In DNA, the CDR3 is TGTGCCAGCAGTCCGGGACAGGGACTCTCTGGGGCCAACGTCCTGACTTTC.

The V call is TRBV6-2 or TRBV6-3, the J call TRBJ2-5; D is undetermined. Per germline, CDR1 MNHEY and CDR2 SVGEGT. The length of the CDR3 is 13 residues. V gave up 6 bases and J gave up 1 base, with 9 bases separating them. The CDR3 spells CASRGSSQETQYF. CDR3 in DNA: TGTGCCAGCAGGGGTAGCTCCCAAGAGACCCAGTACTTC.

This clonotype was seen once. V gene TRBV2 combines with J gene TRBJ1-1, with D unclear. The CDR3 extends over 14 amino acids. V dropped 7 bases and J dropped 2 bases, with 14 bases sitting between them. In germline, CDR1 is SNHLY, CDR2 FYNNEI. In DNA, the CDR3 is TGTGCCAGCACTACGGGATCCCTAAACACTGAAGCTTTCTTT. It yields the protein CASTTGSLNTEAFF.

As regards this clonotype: One junction end disagrees with the germline gene, perhaps due to a read error. DNA of the CDR3: TGTGCCAGCAGCTATCGGGACAGGGAAGACTTC. Amino acids: CASSYRDREDF. The V and J genes are TRBV28 and TRBJ1-2; 9 positions match TRBD1. Germline V lookup: CDR1 MDHEN, CDR2 SYDVKM. The CDR3 runs to 11 residues.

This clonotype was recorded a few times. A much larger clone is a single base away; this may be a read error. The rearrangement joins TRBV11-2 to TRBJ1-1; no clear D gene. Germline V gives CDR1 SGHAT, CDR2 FQNNGV. The CDR3 length is 12 residues. CDR3 region: CASRLDNTEAFF. The CDR3 coding sequence is TGTGCAAGCCGGTTGGACAACACTGAAGCTTTCTTT. The whole variable domain, remainder taken from reference TRBV11-2 and TRBJ1-1, is EAGVAQSPRYKIIEKRQSVAFWCNPISGHATLYWYQQILGQGPKLLIQFQNNGVVDDSQLPKDRFSAERLKGVDSTLKIQPAKLEDSAVYLCASRLDNTEAFFGQGTRLTVV.

The chain employs TRBV27 and TRBJ2-5, with 8 bases identical to TRBD1. The CDR3 length is 15 residues. The V gene end was trimmed by 4 bases and the J gene end by 4 bases; junction bases not matched to a gene: 8. Germline V gene lookup returns CDR1 MNHEY and CDR2 SMNVEV (reference sequence). CDR3 sequence reads: CASSSAGTGRETQYF. In nucleotides, the CDR3 is TGTGCCAGCAGTTCGGCCGGGACAGGTAGAGAGACCCAGTACTTC.

This clonotype has a count of ten or more. The chain has TRBV5-1 and TRBJ2-7, with 10 bases identical to TRBD2. The CDR3 length is 14 residues. Germline V gene lookup returns CDR1 SGHRS and CDR2 YFSETQ. V shed 0 bases and J 4 bases; nucleotides not matched to a gene: 1. The CDR3 loop is CASSLASGSYEQYF. CDR3 DNA: TGCGCCAGCAGCTTGGCTAGCGGGAGTTACGAGCAGTACTTC.

The V call is TRBV6-2 or TRBV6-3, the J call TRBJ2-7, with D possibly being TRBD1 (6 bases). V lost 0 bases, J lost 6 bases, and 9 bases lay in between. This CDR3 has 13 residues. CDR1 is MNHEY and CDR2 is SVGEGT in the germline V gene. CDR3 loop: CASSYSGRGEQYF. Here the CDR3 DNA reads TGTGCCAGCAGTTACTCGGGCAGGGGCGAGCAGTACTTC.

This clonotype was detected ten times or more. The V gene is TRBV7-9, the J gene TRBJ1-6; TRBD1 is a possible D gene (5 bases). The CDR3 runs 18 residues. Trimming removed 5 bases from V and 9 bases from J, with 26 bases in between. Germline CDR1 and CDR2: SEHNR and FQNEAQ (reference sequence). The CDR3, as DNA: TGTGCCAGCAGCGAGCCCCCATGGGCCGAAAAGAGGGGTTCACCCCTCCACTTT. Amino acid sequence: CASSEPPWAEKRGSPLHF.

This clonotype was picked up many times. V gene TRBV19 combines with J gene TRBJ1-5; TRBD1 aligns across 10 bases. Germline-derived CDR1 and CDR2 are LNHDA and SQIVND (reference sequence). V shed 3 bases, J shed 7 bases, and the junction held 6 bases outside the gene matches. The CDR3 consists of 15 residues. The CDR3 bases are TGTGCCAGTAGTATGGGACAGGGGATGGGCCAGCCCCAGCATTTT. Protein product: CASSMGQGMGQPQHF.

This clonotype was detected many times. The chain is built from TRBV6-5 and TRBJ2-7; perhaps TRBD2 as D (7 bases). The CDR3 runs to 14 residues. Germline values: CDR1 MNHEY, CDR2 SVGAGI. Trimming stripped 8 bases from V and 7 bases from J, with 21 bases between. The CDR3 region has the DNA TGTGCCAGCGTTCTAGGGGGAGGGCCGGAAGAGCAGTACTTC. Protein product: CASVLGGGPEEQYF.

A few counts support this clonotype. V usage is TRBV3-1 and J usage is TRBJ2-7, with TRBD2 as a possible D gene (5 bases). The CDR3 is 14 residues long. CDR1 and CDR2 (germline): LGHDT, YNNKEL (reference sequence). Between the trimmed V and J ends, which lost 0 bases and 1 base, there was a span of 7 bases. CDR3 DNA sequence: TGTGCCAGCAGCCAAGAAGGAGGTTCCTACGAGCAGTACTTC. Translating it yields CASSQEGGSYEQYF.

In this sample, this clonotype turned up many times. The chain combines TRBV2 with TRBJ1-5, with 10 bases identical to TRBD1. V was pared by 5 bases and J by 1 base, with 2 bases of the junction left unmatched. This CDR3 is 15 amino acids long. Germline values: CDR1 SNHLY, CDR2 FYNNEI. The CDR3 DNA is TGTGCCAGCAGTAGGGACAGGGGAAGCAATCAGCCCCAGCATTTT. This translates into CASSRDRGSNQPQHF. Full variable domain (rest looked up from reference TRBV2 and TRBJ1-5): EPEVTQTPSHQVTQMGQEVILRCVPISNHLYFYWYRQILGQKVEFLVSFYNNEISEKSEIFDDQFSVERPDGSNFTLKIRSTKLEDSAMYFCASSRDRGSNQPQHFGDGTRLSIL.

The chain employs TRBV29-1 and TRBJ2-7; D is ambiguous. Germline V CDR1 and CDR2: SQVTM, ANQGSEA. Trimming removed 3 bases from V and 0 bases from J, with 9 bases in between. The length of the CDR3 is 13 residues. DNA of the CDR3: TGCAGCGTTGAGTCGGAGAGCTCCTACGAGCAGTACTTC. Translating it yields CSVESESSYEQYF.

This clonotype was seen many times. The chain carries TRBV10-3 and TRBJ2-7, with 8 nucleotides matching TRBD2. Germline V gene sequence: CDR1 ENHRY, CDR2 SYGVKD. The CDR3 covers 14 residues. With 3 bases clipped from V and 5 bases from J, the junction kept 6 bases outside the gene matches. The DNA of the CDR3 is TGTGCCATCAGTGAACGGGAGGGCCTCAACGAGCAGTACTTC. It specifies CAISEREGLNEQYF.

In this sample, this clonotype turned up once. The junction does not match germline at one end; this may be a read error. This chain uses TRBV28 with TRBJ1-5; TRBD1 matches 7 bases. This CDR3 has 15 amino acids. In germline, CDR1 is MDHEN, CDR2 SYDVKM. The CDR3 here is CTSSLPRGTNQPQHF. For the CDR3, the DNA is TGTACCAGCAGTTTGCCCAGGGGGACTAATCAGCCCCAGCATTTT.

In its sample, this clonotype was seen many times. J is TRBJ1-5 and V is TRBV6-1; possible D gene TRBD1, 5 bases. The germline V gene has CDR1 MNHNS and CDR2 SASEGT. This CDR3 is built from 14 residues. V lost 8 bases and J 7 bases, leaving 18 bases between the germline ends. CDR3 DNA sequence: TGTGCCAGCCGGGACGGGTACGGGGGACAGCCCCAGCATTTT. Protein sequence: CASRDGYGGQPQHF.